This T cell receptor beta chain was profiled in a study of CD8+CD57+ T cells in acquired aplastic anemia. About the research overall: When averaged, DNA from sorted CD4+ and CD8+ cells came to around 3.4 ug. Healthy donors had, on average, roughly 9.8 million reads for their CD4+ cells.

V shed 5 bases and J shed 3 bases, with 11 bases lying between them. Germline assignment: CDR1 SGHTA and CDR2 FQGNSA. CDR3 size: 14 residues. Profiling that covered TCR beta VDJ and CDR3 relied on genomic DNA as its template. TCRdb re-called the reads with MiXCR, one entry per CDR3 protein. The table has about 110,000 distinct CDR3 sequences, under 60% seen once. As concerns this clonotype: What it recognizes is unknown.

Overall study results and limits: No significant difference in CD8+ Simpson's diversity was found between patients and controls. Between patients and controls, about 30 CD8+ CDR3 sequences were found in common.

This TCR was sampled from a human donor in good health, serving as a control. This sequence joins TRBV7-2 and TRBJ1-5; weak D call: TRBD1 (5 bases). Sequences were obtained from sorted CD4+, CD8+, or CD8+CD57+ T cells (not recorded which) from PBMCs. This CDR3 is CASSIGQNNQPQHF. The CDR3 nucleotides are TGTGCCAGCAGCATAGGACAAAACAATCAGCCCCAGCATTTT. Complete variable domain (other parts from reference TRBV7-2 and TRBJ1-5): GAGVSQSPSNKVTEKGKDVELRCDPISGHTALYWYRQSLGQGLEFLIYFQGNSAPDKSGLPSDRFSAERTGGSVSTLTIQRTQQEDSAVYLCASSIGQNNQPQHFGDGTRLSIL.